Presented here are 18 T cell receptor beta chains from one specimen sequenced in a study of blood T cell repertoires in COVID-19. Here immunoSEQ multiplex PCR was the method, and the copy in TCRdb shows in-frame clones only, minus some. The top ten clones hold about 4.5% of a sample with a few hundred thousand clones, roughly 89% of them seen once. Sequencing was done on a sample of PBMCs or T cells enriched from blood (not recorded which). The receptors originated from a woman aged 18-29 years with acute COVID-19.

This sequence joins TRBV7-9 and TRBJ1-1; D may be TRBD1 (6 bases). CDR3 length: 15 residues. Germline V gene lookup returns CDR1 SEHNR and CDR2 FQNEAQ (reference sequence). With 0 bases removed from V and 5 bases from J, the gap between germline ends came to 13 bases. In DNA, the CDR3 is TGTGCCAGCAGCTTAGCGCCACAGGGATGGACTGAAGCTTTCTTT. Amino acids: CASSLAPQGWTEAFF.

About this clone: The sample carries other DNA sequences with the same CDR3. The chain carries TRBV5-1 and TRBJ1-3; D not certain. Per the germline V gene, CDR1 is SGHRS and CDR2 is YFSETQ. V lost 5 bases, J lost 0 bases, and 12 bases lay in between. The CDR3 contains 15 residues. This CDR3 is CASSLRESSGNTIYF. The CDR3 DNA sequence: TGCGCCAGCAGTCTCCGCGAGAGCTCTGGAAACACCATATATTTT.

J is TRBJ1-2 and V is TRBV19; 11 positions agree with TRBD1. V gave up 4 bases and J gave up 4 bases; unmatched junction bases: 5. The CDR3 covers 15 residues. Germline loops: CDR1 LNHDA, CDR2 SQIVND (reference sequence). The DNA for the CDR3 is TGTGCCAGTAGTAGGGGAGGACAGGGGGCCTATGGCTACACCTTC. Amino acid sequence: CASSRGGQGAYGYTF.

The chain combines TRBV7-3 with TRBJ2-6; 13 positions match TRBD2. CDR1 SGHTA and CDR2 FQGTGA come from the germline V gene. Losses at the gene ends were 6 bases for V and 0 bases for J; bases not matched to a gene: 11. CDR3 length equals 20 residues. The CDR3 reads CASSKTSGRSPSSGANVLTF. For the CDR3, the DNA is TGTGCCAGCAGTAAGACTAGCGGGAGGTCCCCCAGCTCTGGGGCCAACGTCCTGACTTTC.

The genes are TRBV19 and TRBJ2-7, with D possibly being TRBD2 (6 bases). CDR1 is LNHDA, CDR2 SQIVND, per germline (reference sequence). There are 14 residues in the CDR3. With 5 bases removed from V and 3 bases from J, the gap between germline ends came to 14 bases. CDR3 bases: TGTGCCAGTAGTGCCGGGACTGGAGGCTACGAGCAGTACTTC. Translation: CASSAGTGGYEQYF. Looking up the rest from reference TRBV19 and TRBJ2-7 gives the full variable domain: DGGITQSPKYLFRKEGQNVTLSCEQNLNHDAMYWYRQDPGQGLRLIYYSQIVNDFQKGDIAEGYSVSREKKESFPLTVTSAQKNPTAFYLCASSAGTGGYEQYFGPGTRLTVT.

This chain uses TRBV5-6 with TRBJ1-1, with D maybe TRBD1 (6 bases). The germline V and J ends were trimmed by 2 bases and 3 bases, with 8 bases remaining between them. The CDR3 sequence is 13 residues long. The germline V gene has CDR1 SGHDT and CDR2 YYEEEE. CDR3 region: CASSLQGYTEAFF. CDR3 DNA: TGTGCCAGCAGCTTACAGGGTTACACTGAAGCTTTCTTT.

The chain joins TRBV6-5 to TRBJ1-2; the D is unclear. The CDR3 loop spans 12 amino acids. From germline, CDR1 is MNHEY and CDR2 SVGAGI. Between the trimmed V and J ends, which lost 4 bases and 8 bases, there was a span of 11 bases. CDR3 sequence: CASSSGPQGYTF. The DNA of the CDR3 is TGTGCCAGCAGTTCAGGCCCTCAGGGCTACACCTTC.

The genes are TRBV24-1 and TRBJ1-1, with 8 bases identical to TRBD1. Germline loops: CDR1 KGHDR, CDR2 SFDVKD. This CDR3 contains 15 residues. V was pared by 2 bases and J by 1 base, with 2 bases of the junction left unmatched. In DNA, the CDR3 is TGTGCCACCAGTGATTCGGACAGGGCGAACACTGAAGCTTTCTTT. Its protein product is CATSDSDRANTEAFF.

The rearrangement uses TRBV5-6 and TRBJ2-7; 9 positions match TRBD1. The germline V gene encodes CDR1 SGHDT and CDR2 YYEEEE. CDR3 length equals 15 residues. With 0 bases clipped from V and 2 bases from J, the junction kept 3 bases outside the gene matches. The CDR3 DNA sequence: TGTGCCAGCAGCTTGGCGGGACAGGGAACCTACGAGCAGTACTTC. It encodes CASSLAGQGTYEQYF.

V gene TRBV27 combines with J gene TRBJ1-1, with a possible D match to TRBD1 (5 bases). The CDR3 loop spans 16 amino acids. V lost 6 bases and J lost 11, with 28 bases in between. CDR1 MNHEY and CDR2 SMNVEV come from the germline V gene (reference sequence). For the CDR3, the DNA is TGTGCCAGCAGACCAAACTCCTACCAGGGTTCCTCGGGCGCTTTCTTT. It specifies CASRPNSYQGSSGAFF.

This clone has only a few counts. This sequence joins TRBV28 and TRBJ1-2, with a tentative D call TRBD1 (6 bases). V was pared by 7 bases and J by 8 bases, with 17 bases between. The CDR3 spans 13 residues. CDR1 is MDHEN, CDR2 SYDVKM, per germline. CDR3 sequence (DNA): TGTGCCAGCATCTCAGGGGTTAATGAGGGCTACACCTTC. Translating gives CASISGVNEGYTF.

V and J are TRBV13 and TRBJ2-6, with 7 bases fitting TRBD2. There are 18 residues in the CDR3. Per germline, CDR1 PRHDT and CDR2 FYEKMQ (reference sequence). V shed 5 bases, J shed 2 bases, and the junction held 12 bases outside the gene matches. In DNA, the CDR3 is TGTGCCAGCAGCCCACCCTTGGGGGGAGGGACTGGGGCCAACGTCCTGACTTTC. It translates to CASSPPLGGGTGANVLTF.

This chain connects TRBV19 to TRBJ2-3; a weak D match, TRBD1 (6 bases). The CDR3 spans 14 residues. Trimming shortened V by 5 bases and J by 0 bases, and 9 bases separated the two germline ends. Germline assignment: CDR1 LNHDA and CDR2 SQIVND (reference sequence). The CDR3 bases are TGTGCCAGTAGTCCGGGACATAGCACAGATACGCAGTATTTT. Translated, it gives CASSPGHSTDTQYF.

In this sample, this clone turned up once. The rearrangement links TRBV18 to TRBJ2-3; 12 bases fit TRBD1. CDR1 KGHSH and CDR2 LQKENI come from the germline V gene. V was pared by 3 bases and J by 4 bases, with 2 bases of the junction left unmatched. CDR3 length equals 15 residues. The CDR3 loop is CASSPGQGASDTQYF. In DNA form, the CDR3 reads TGTGCCAGCTCACCGGGACAGGGGGCGTCAGATACGCAGTATTTT.

V is TRBV7-3 and J is TRBJ2-5; D gene unclear. In germline, CDR1 is SGHTA, CDR2 FQGTGA. The CDR3 covers 13 residues. V was trimmed by 5 bases and J by 0 bases, leaving 7 bases between them. DNA for the CDR3: TGTGCCAGCAGCCCTAACCACCAAGAGACCCAGTACTTC. This encodes CASSPNHQETQYF. The full variable domain, its missing parts supplied by reference TRBV7-3 and TRBJ2-5, is GAGVSQTPSNKVTEKGKYVELRCDPISGHTALYWYRQSLGQGPEFLIYFQGTGAADDSGLPNDRFFAVRPEGSVSTLKIQRTERGDSAVYLCASSPNHQETQYFGPGTRLLVL.

This chain uses TRBV7-6 with TRBJ1-1, with D possibly matching TRBD1 (5 bases). Trimming removed 0 bases from V and 1 base from J, with 9 bases in between. This CDR3 has 15 amino acids. Germline V CDR1 and CDR2: SGHVS, FNYEAQ. The CDR3 reads CASSLAGGQNTEAFF. The CDR3 coding sequence is TGTGCCAGCAGCTTAGCGGGCGGACAGAACACTGAAGCTTTCTTT.

V is TRBV7-3 and J is TRBJ2-2, with TRBD2 identical over 9 bases. Per germline, CDR1 SGHTA and CDR2 FQGTGA. The V segment lost 5 bases and the J segment 7 bases; nucleotides outside the gene matches: 11. CDR3 length: 16 amino acids. Here the CDR3 reads CASSPRAGGPSGELFF. In DNA, the CDR3 is TGTGCCAGCAGCCCGCGGGCGGGGGGGCCCAGCGGGGAGCTGTTTTTT.

As regards this clone: Other DNA sequences in the sample encode the same CDR3. The rearrangement links TRBV28 to TRBJ2-7; 7 bases are shared with TRBD1. Germline CDR1 and CDR2: MDHEN and SYDVKM. The length of the CDR3 is 12 residues. After removal of 6 bases from V and 3 bases from J, the junction contained 2 bases not matched to a gene. The CDR3 region is CASSRTGYEQYF. The CDR3 nucleotides read TGTGCCAGCAGCCGGACAGGCTACGAGCAGTACTTC.